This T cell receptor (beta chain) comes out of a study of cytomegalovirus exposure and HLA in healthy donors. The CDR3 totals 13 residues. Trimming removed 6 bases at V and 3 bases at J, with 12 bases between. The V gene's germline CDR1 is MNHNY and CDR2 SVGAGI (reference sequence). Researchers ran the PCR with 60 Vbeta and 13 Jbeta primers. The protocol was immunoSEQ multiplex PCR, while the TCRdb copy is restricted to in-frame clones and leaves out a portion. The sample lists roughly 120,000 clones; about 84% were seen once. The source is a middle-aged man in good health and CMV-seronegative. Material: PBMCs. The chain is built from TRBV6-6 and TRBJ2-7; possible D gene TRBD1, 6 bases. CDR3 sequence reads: CASSQDRDYEQYF. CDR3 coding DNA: TGTGCCAGCAGCCAGGACAGAGACTACGAGCAGTACTTC.